The 24 T cell receptor beta chains reported below all come from one sample, sequenced in a study of blood T cell repertoires in COVID-19. The protocol was immunoSEQ multiplex PCR, while the TCRdb copy is restricted to in-frame clones and leaves out a portion. The sample lists about 140,000 clones; 87% were seen once. Sequencing used peripheral blood. The receptors shown here come from a man between 45 and 60 years old with active COVID-19.

The chain couples TRBV2 to TRBJ1-1; 7 nucleotides agree with TRBD1. Losses at the gene ends were 6 bases for V and 9 bases for J; bases not matched to a gene: 7. The germline V gene has CDR1 SNHLY and CDR2 FYNNEI. The CDR3 is made up of 12 amino acids. CDR3 amino acids: CASRTGLFQAFF. The CDR3 bases are TGTGCCAGCAGGACAGGGTTATTTCAAGCTTTCTTT.

The J gene is TRBJ1-6, the V gene TRBV6-5, with D perhaps matching TRBD1 (5 bases). Germline lookup yields CDR1 MNHEY and CDR2 SVGAGI. This CDR3 has 15 amino acids. Trimming took off 2 bases at V and 6 bases at J, with 11 bases between the two ends. The CDR3: CASSYRGTFNSPLHF. CDR3 bases: TGTGCCAGCAGTTACCGGGGGACTTTTAATTCACCCCTCCACTTT.

This clone was observed once. The genes are TRBV7-8 and TRBJ2-5; 13 positions match TRBD2. CDR3 length: 16 amino acids. CDR1 and CDR2 from the germline V gene are SGHVS and FQNEAQ. Losses at the gene ends were 3 bases for V and 6 bases for J; bases not matched to a gene: 7. The DNA of the CDR3 is TGTGCCAGCAGCTTCCAGAGACTAGCGGGGGGACAGACCCAGTACTTC. Translated: CASSFQRLAGGQTQYF.

In DNA form, the CDR3 reads TGTGCCAGTAGTTTCAACCGGGACACCTCCTACGAGCAGTACTTC. Protein product: CASSFNRDTSYEQYF. The chain carries TRBV19 and TRBJ2-7; a weak D match, TRBD1 (6 bases). The CDR3 consists of 15 residues. Trimming took off 5 bases at V and 0 bases at J, with 14 bases between the two ends. The germline CDR1 and CDR2 sequences are LNHDA and SQIVND (reference sequence).

This clone was recorded a few times. The genes are TRBV12-3 or TRBV12-4 and TRBJ2-7; D call uncertain. The V and J ends lost 2 bases and 5 bases respectively, with 10 bases between them. There are 13 residues in the CDR3. DNA of the CDR3: TGTGCCAGCAGTTTAATGTTCCTAGACGAGCAGTACTTC. Translating it yields CASSLMFLDEQYF.

The chain uses TRBV10-3 and TRBJ2-3; D might be TRBD2 (6 bases). From germline, CDR1 is ENHRY and CDR2 SYGVKD. CDR3 length equals 16 residues. V was shortened by 2 bases and J by 8 bases, with 20 bases between the two germline ends. This CDR3 is CAISEAGTVGLGTQYF. DNA of the CDR3: TGTGCCATCAGTGAGGCGGGGACGGTGGGTTTGGGTACGCAGTATTTT.

This clone is termed medium-sized. CDR3 loop: CASSNDRVNEKLFF. DNA of the CDR3: TGTGCCAGTAGTAACGACAGGGTCAATGAAAAACTGTTTTTT. The V gene is TRBV19, the J gene TRBJ1-4; TRBD1 matches at 7 bases. Trimming cost V 4 bases and J 5 bases; bases outside gene matches: 4. The length of the CDR3 is 14 residues. Germline V lookup: CDR1 LNHDA, CDR2 SQIVND (reference sequence).

This chain joins TRBV12-3 or TRBV12-4 and TRBJ2-1; D may be TRBD2 (5 bases). This CDR3 region has 11 residues. Trimming pared 5 bases from V and 16 bases from J, leaving 15 bases between. CDR3 nucleotide sequence: TGTGCCAGCAGTCCCGGGGTAGCCTCATTCTTC. Translating gives CASSPGVASFF.

V gene TRBV5-1 combines with J gene TRBJ1-1; D not resolved. There are 13 residues in the CDR3. Germline V gene lookup returns CDR1 SGHRS and CDR2 YFSETQ. Trimming removed 2 bases from V and 1 base from J, with 6 bases in between. In DNA form, the CDR3 reads TGCGCCAGCAGCTTTCGGTCGAACACTGAAGCTTTCTTT. It codes for CASSFRSNTEAFF.

The J gene is TRBJ1-3, the V gene TRBV6-5, with 9 bases identical to TRBD1. The CDR3 extends over 14 amino acids. CDR1 is MNHEY, CDR2 SVGAGI, per germline. After removal of 10 bases from V and 2 bases from J, the junction contained 6 bases not matched to a gene. CDR3 in DNA: TGTGCCACCGCCCGGGACAGGGCTGGAAACACCATATATTTT. It yields the protein CATARDRAGNTIYF.

This clone was detected a few times. This rearrangement joins TRBV4-1 to TRBJ2-2; 10 bases fit TRBD2. With V trimmed by 0 bases and J by 7 bases, 2 bases remained unmatched. The length of the CDR3 is 15 residues. Germline V gene lookup returns CDR1 MGHRA and CDR2 YSYEKL. The DNA of the CDR3 is TGCGCCAGCAGCCAAGAAAGCGGGAGGGGCGGGGAGCTGTTTTTT. Protein sequence: CASSQESGRGGELFF.

The chain couples TRBV6-5 to TRBJ1-2; TRBD1 might be the D (5 bases). This CDR3 has 15 amino acids. V lost 6 bases and J 0 bases, leaving 14 bases between the germline ends. Per the germline V gene, CDR1 is MNHEY and CDR2 is SVGAGI. The CDR3: CASSSRRGANYGYTF. Here the CDR3 DNA reads TGTGCCAGCAGCTCCCGTCGGGGGGCTAACTATGGCTACACCTTC.

The CDR3 region is CASSQGQNTEAFF. Here the CDR3 DNA reads TGTGCCAGCAGCCAGGGACAGAACACTGAAGCTTTCTTT. This chain connects TRBV6-5 to TRBJ1-1; a weak D match, TRBD1 (6 bases). V gave up 6 bases and J gave up 1 base, with 9 bases separating them. Germline V gene data show CDR1 as MNHEY and CDR2 as SVGAGI. This CDR3 has 13 amino acids.

The V call is TRBV30, the J call TRBJ2-7, with D perhaps matching TRBD2 (5 bases). Trimming took off 5 bases at V and 6 bases at J, with 14 bases between the two ends. This CDR3 has 12 residues. Germline V CDR1 and CDR2: GTSNPN, SVGIG (reference sequence). The CDR3 DNA is TGTGCCTGGTCCCCGGGTGCGGGCGAGCAGTACTTC. This translates into CAWSPGAGEQYF.

The chain carries TRBV9 and TRBJ1-2, with TRBD1 matching over 11 bases. CDR1 and CDR2 (germline): SGDLS, YYNGEE. The CDR3 is made up of 16 amino acids. V gave up 4 bases and J gave up 0 bases; unmatched junction bases: 5. CDR3: CASSKGQGVTNYGYTF. In DNA, the CDR3 is TGTGCCAGCAGCAAGGGACAGGGGGTAACTAACTATGGCTACACCTTC.

The rearrangement links TRBV7-9 to TRBJ2-3; a weak D match, TRBD2 (6 bases). The CDR3 consists of 15 residues. The V gene lost 1 base and the J gene lost 2 bases, with 10 bases spanning the gap. Germline V gene lookup returns CDR1 SEHNR and CDR2 FQNEAQ (reference sequence). The CDR3 reads CASSLDSGFTDTQYF. In DNA form, the CDR3 reads TGTGCCAGCAGCTTAGACAGCGGGTTCACAGATACGCAGTATTTT.

The CDR3 DNA reads as TGTGCCAGCAGCAAAACAGGGATGACAGATACGCAGTATTTT. This sequence encodes CASSKTGMTDTQYF. J is TRBJ2-3 and V is TRBV7-3, with D possibly matching TRBD1 (6 bases). Trimming took off 5 bases at V and 3 bases at J, with 12 bases between the two ends. The length of the CDR3 is 14 residues. Germline V gene lookup returns CDR1 SGHTA and CDR2 FQGTGA.

This chain joins TRBV18 and TRBJ2-5; TRBD1 is a possible D gene (6 bases). The CDR3 is 13 residues long. Trimming removed 8 bases from V and 4 bases from J, with 14 bases in between. Germline lookup yields CDR1 KGHSH and CDR2 LQKENI. CDR3 coding DNA: TGTGCCAGCCAAACAGGGAAGGGAGAGACCCAGTACTTC. Its translation is CASQTGKGETQYF.

V usage is TRBV30 and J usage is TRBJ2-6; D unclear. Trimming removed 8 bases from V and 0 bases from J, with 11 bases in between. Per the germline V gene, CDR1 is GTSNPN and CDR2 is SVGIG (reference sequence). This CDR3 is built from 14 residues. The CDR3 bases are TGTGCCCACCCAACAGTCTCTGGGGCCAACGTCCTGACTTTC. Protein: CAHPTVSGANVLTF.

J is TRBJ2-7 and V is TRBV9; 8 bases map to TRBD1. The CDR3 loop spans 14 amino acids. CDR1 SGDLS and CDR2 YYNGEE come from the germline V gene. The trim removed 4 bases at V and 4 bases at J, leaving 7 bases unmatched. In DNA form, the CDR3 reads TGTGCCAGCAGCCTGACAGGGGAAATATACGAGCAGTACTTC. Translating it yields CASSLTGEIYEQYF.

The chain employs TRBV7-3 and TRBJ2-3, with TRBD2 matching 8 bases. The trim removed 2 bases at V and 1 base at J, leaving 2 bases unmatched. The CDR3 spans 15 residues. Looked up from germline, CDR1 is SGHTA and CDR2 is FQGTGA. The CDR3 DNA follows: TGTGCCAGCAGCTTAGCGGGGGGCCGCACAGATACGCAGTATTTT. Translating it yields CASSLAGGRTDTQYF. The variable domain in full, completed from reference TRBV7-3 and TRBJ2-3, reads GAGVSQTPSNKVTEKGKYVELRCDPISGHTALYWYRQSLGQGPEFLIYFQGTGAADDSGLPNDRFFAVRPEGSVSTLKIQRTERGDSAVYLCASSLAGGRTDTQYFGPGTRLTVL.

The rearrangement links TRBV18 to TRBJ1-5; 8 bases match TRBD1. This CDR3 is 15 amino acids long. CDR1 is KGHSH, CDR2 LQKENI, per germline. The junction had 7 bases not matched to a gene; V was cut back by 6 bases and J by 3 bases. The CDR3 loop is CASSPGGADNQPQHF. The DNA for the CDR3 is TGTGCCAGCTCCCCAGGGGGCGCGGACAATCAGCCCCAGCATTTT.

Here the CDR3 reads CASSPLAGGSSRGKNIQYF. As DNA, the CDR3 is TGTGCCAGCAGCCCTTTAGCGGGGGGGTCCAGCAGAGGCAAAAACATTCAGTACTTC. The chain combines TRBV7-2 with TRBJ2-4, with 11 bases identical to TRBD2. The CDR3 length is 19 residues. With V trimmed by 5 bases and J by 3 bases, 15 bases remained unmatched. The V gene's germline CDR1 is SGHTA and CDR2 FQGNSA. Combining the CDR3 with reference TRBV7-2 and TRBJ2-4 gives the whole variable domain GAGVSQSPSNKVTEKGKDVELRCDPISGHTALYWYRQSLGQGLEFLIYFQGNSAPDKSGLPSDRFSAERTGGSVSTLTIQRTQQEDSAVYLCASSPLAGGSSRGKNIQYFGAGTRLSVL.

The chain employs TRBV6-6 and TRBJ1-2, with 7 bases matching TRBD1. The CDR3 has 13 residues. The germline V gene encodes CDR1 MNHNY and CDR2 SVGAGI (reference sequence). With V trimmed by 2 bases and J by 4 bases, 1 base remained unmatched. Here the CDR3 reads CASSYRDSYGYTF. The CDR3 DNA follows: TGTGCCAGCAGTTACAGGGACAGCTATGGCTACACCTTC.